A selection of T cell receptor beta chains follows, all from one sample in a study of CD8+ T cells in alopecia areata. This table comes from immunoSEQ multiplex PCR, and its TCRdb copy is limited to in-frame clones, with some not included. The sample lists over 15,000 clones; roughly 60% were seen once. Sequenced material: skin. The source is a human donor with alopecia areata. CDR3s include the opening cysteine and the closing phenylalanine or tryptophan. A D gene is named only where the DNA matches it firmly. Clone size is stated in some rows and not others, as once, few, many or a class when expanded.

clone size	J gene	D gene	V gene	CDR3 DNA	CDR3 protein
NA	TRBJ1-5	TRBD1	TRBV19	TGTGCCAGTATCCCTAGGACAGGTACGAATCAGCCCCAGCATTTT	CASIPRTGTNQPQHF
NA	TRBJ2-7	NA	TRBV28	TGTGCCAGCAGTTTGAAGGACGAGACCTACGAGCAGTACTTC	CASSLKDETYEQYF
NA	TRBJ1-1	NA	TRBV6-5	TGTGCCAGCAGCGCGGAGGTGAACACTGAAGCTTTCTTT	CASSAEVNTEAFF
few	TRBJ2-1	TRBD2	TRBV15	TGTGCCACCAGCAGAGGGACCCTAGCGGGGGGCTTAGATGAGCAGTTCTTC	CATSRGTLAGGLDEQFF
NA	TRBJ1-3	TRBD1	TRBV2	TGTGCCAGCACCGGGACAGTCACTGGAAAGACCATATATTTT	CASTGTVTGKTIYF
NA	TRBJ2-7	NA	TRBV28	TGTGCCAGCAGTTTTCTTAGCTATCCAATGTACGAGCAGTACTTC	CASSFLSYPMYEQYF
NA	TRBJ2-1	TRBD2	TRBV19	TGTGCCAGTAGTATGACTAGCGGAGATTACAATGAACAGTTCTTC	CASSMTSGDYNEQFF
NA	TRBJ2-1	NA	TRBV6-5	TGTGCCAGCAGCCCCAGGGGAAGCCATGAGCAGTTCTTC	CASSPRGSHEQFF
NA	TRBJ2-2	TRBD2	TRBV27	TGTGCCAGCAGTTACGGACTAGCGGGAGGGCCCGGCGGGGAGCTGTTTTTT	CASSYGLAGGPGGELFF
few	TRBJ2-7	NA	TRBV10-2	TGCGCCACCCAGGGGTTTGACGAGCAGTACTTC	CATQGFDEQYF
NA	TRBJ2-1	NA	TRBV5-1	TGCGCCAGCAGCATGGGGGACAATTACAATGAGCAGTTCTTC	CASSMGDNYNEQFF
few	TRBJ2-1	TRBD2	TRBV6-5	TGTGCCAGCAGTTACTCTCCGGGAGGCTCCTACAATGAGCAGTTCTTC	CASSYSPGGSYNEQFF
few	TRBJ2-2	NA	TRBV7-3	TGTGCCAGCAGCTTACTTCTGATAGCGGATCCCGGGGAGCTGTTTTTT	CASSLLLIADPGELFF
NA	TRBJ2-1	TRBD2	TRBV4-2	TGTGCCAGCAGCTTGTCGGGGCGCGGCGGGAGCTCCTACAATGAGCAGTTCTTC	CASSLSGRGGSSYNEQFF
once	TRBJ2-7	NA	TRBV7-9	TGTGCCAGCAGCCAAAATCCATTCGAGCAGTACTTC	CASSQNPFEQYF
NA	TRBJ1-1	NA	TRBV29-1	TGCAGCGTTGTTACAGGAGTTAACACTGAAGCTTTCTTT	CSVVTGVNTEAFF
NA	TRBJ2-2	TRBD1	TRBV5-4	TGTGCCAGCAGCACGGGACAGCCCACCGGGGAGCTGTTTTTT	CASSTGQPTGELFF
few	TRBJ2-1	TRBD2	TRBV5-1	TGCGCCAGCAGCCAACTAGCGGGAGCTGAGCAGTTCTTC	CASSQLAGAEQFF
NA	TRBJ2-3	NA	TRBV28	TGTGCCAGCAGTCCCGGCCATCCCACAGATACGCAGTATTTT	CASSPGHPTDTQYF
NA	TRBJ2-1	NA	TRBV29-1	TGCAGCGTTGAAGATCCAAACTCCTACAATGAGCAGTTCTTC	CSVEDPNSYNEQFF
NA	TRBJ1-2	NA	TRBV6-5	TGTGCCAGCAGCAAACAGGACGGGGTCAACTATGGCTACACCTTC	CASSKQDGVNYGYTF
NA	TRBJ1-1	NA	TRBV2	TGTGCCAGCAGCCTTATCCCAGGGTACACTGAAGCTTTCTTT	CASSLIPGYTEAFF
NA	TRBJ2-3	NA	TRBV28	TGTGCCAGCAGTTTTGGACTAGGGGGTCCCCTCTTGGATACGCAGTATTTT	CASSFGLGGPLLDTQYF
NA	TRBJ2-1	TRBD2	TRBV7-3	TGTGCCAGCACGTCACTAGCGGGAGGGTATGAGCAGTTCTTC	CASTSLAGGYEQFF
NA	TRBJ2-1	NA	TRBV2	TGTGCCAGCGAAGCGGGCAACCGTGGGCCGCAGTTCTTC	CASEAGNRGPQFF
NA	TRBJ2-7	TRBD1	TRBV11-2	TGTGCCAGCAGCCTGGGACAGTCCTTGGGCTACGAGCAGTACTTC	CASSLGQSLGYEQYF
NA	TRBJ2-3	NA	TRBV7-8	TGTGCCAGCAGTTTTGACAGGTTCACGCAGTATTTT	CASSFDRFTQYF
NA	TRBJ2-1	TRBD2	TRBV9	TGTGCCAGCAGCACTAGGACTAGCGGGAAGGATGAGCAGTTCTTC	CASSTRTSGKDEQFF
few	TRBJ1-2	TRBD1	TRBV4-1	TGCGCCAGCAGCCAAGCCTCGGACAGGGGGCGGATGTACACCTTC	CASSQASDRGRMYTF
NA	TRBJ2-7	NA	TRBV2	TGTGCCAGGGGGGGAGGCGAGCAGTACTTC	CARGGGEQYF
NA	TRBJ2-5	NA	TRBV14	TGTGCCAGCAGCCAATCTTGGGGGCGCAAGGGGCAAGAGACCCAGTACTTC	CASSQSWGRKGQETQYF
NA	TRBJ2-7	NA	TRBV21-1	TGTGCCAGCAGCAAATTGGGTATAGCCGGGTACGAGCAGTACTTC	CASSKLGIAGYEQYF
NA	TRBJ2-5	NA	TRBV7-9	TGTGCCAGCAGCTTAGCGCTCAGGGTAGGAGAGACCCAGTACTTC	CASSLALRVGETQYF
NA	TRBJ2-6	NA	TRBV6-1	TGTGCCAGCACCAAGATTGGGTCTGGGGCCAACGTCCTGACTTTC	CASTKIGSGANVLTF
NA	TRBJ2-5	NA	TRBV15	TGTGCCACCAGCCTGGTCCGCTGGGGTCAAGAGACCCAGTACTTC	CATSLVRWGQETQYF
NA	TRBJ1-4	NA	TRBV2	TGTGCCAGCAGTGATCCCGCAACTAATGAAAAACTGTTTTTT	CASSDPATNEKLFF
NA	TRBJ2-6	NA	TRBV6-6	TGTGCCAGCAGACCCCCTGGGGCCAACGTCCTGACTTTC	CASRPPGANVLTF
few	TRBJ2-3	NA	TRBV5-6	TGTGCCAGCAGCTTTAACTTCGCAGATACGCAGTATTTT	CASSFNFADTQYF
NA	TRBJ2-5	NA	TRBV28	TGTGCCAGCACCCTCTCATATGGGACCTCTGGGGAGCAGTACTTC	CASTLSYGTSGEQYF
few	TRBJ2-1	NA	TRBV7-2	TGTGCCAGCAGCCAACGGCAGGGCAATGAGCAGTTCTTC	CASSQRQGNEQFF
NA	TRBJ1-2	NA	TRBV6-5	TGTGCCAGCAGCCGGGGGCAGGCGCGGGGCTATGGCTACACCTTC	CASSRGQARGYGYTF
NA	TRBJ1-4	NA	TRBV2	TGTGCCAGCAGTGTACAGGGACGAAATGAAAAACTGTTTTTT	CASSVQGRNEKLFF
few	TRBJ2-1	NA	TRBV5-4	TGTGCCAGCAGCTTGGGCGGAAATGAGCAGTTCTTC	CASSLGGNEQFF
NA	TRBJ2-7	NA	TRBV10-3	TGTGCCATCAGTGAGGAAGCGACCCGCTACGAGCAGTACTTC	CAISEEATRYEQYF
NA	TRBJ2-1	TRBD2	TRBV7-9	TGTGCCAGTGGGCCGAGCGGGAGGAGTGACAATGAGCAGTTCTTC	CASGPSGRSDNEQFF
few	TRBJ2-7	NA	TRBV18	TGTGCCAGCTCACCAGTAGCTGGTCGGTACGAGCAGTACTTC	CASSPVAGRYEQYF
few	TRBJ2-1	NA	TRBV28	TGTGCCAGCAGTTTATGGGGGAACCGGGACTGGTCCTACAATGAGCAGTTCTTC	CASSLWGNRDWSYNEQFF
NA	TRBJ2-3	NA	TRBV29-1	TGCAGCGTTGAAGATTCACATTATTTT	CSVEDSHYF
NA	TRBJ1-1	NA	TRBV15	TGTGCCACCAGACCACGAAGAACGGGGAACACTGAAGCTTTCTTT	CATRPRRTGNTEAFF
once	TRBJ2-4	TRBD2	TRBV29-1	TGCAGCGTCAGATCCCCTCAAAGGGCGGGAGTAAACATTCAGTACTTC	CSVRSPQRAGVNIQYF
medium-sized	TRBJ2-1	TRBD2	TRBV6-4	TGTGCCAGCAGTACCCTAGCGGGAGTGAACAATGAGCAGTTCTTC	CASSTLAGVNNEQFF
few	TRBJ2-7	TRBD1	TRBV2	TGTGCCAGCGGACAGGGTTGGTACGAGCAGTACTTC	CASGQGWYEQYF
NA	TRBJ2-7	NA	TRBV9	TGTGCCAGCGGCGGGACAGAGTCCTACGAGCAGTACTTC	CASGGTESYEQYF
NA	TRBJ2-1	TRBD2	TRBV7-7	TGTGCTAGCAGCCCCCGCCTAGCGGGAGTAGGTAACTCCTACAATGAGCAGTTCTTC	CASSPRLAGVGNSYNEQFF
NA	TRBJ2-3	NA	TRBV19	TGTGCCAGTAGTATTTCGACATTCACAGATACGCAGTATTTT	CASSISTFTDTQYF
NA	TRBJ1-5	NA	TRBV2	TGTGCCAGCAGTGCCGTGATGGGTACCAATCAGCCCCAGCATTTT	CASSAVMGTNQPQHF
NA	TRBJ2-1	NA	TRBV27	TGTGCCAGCAGTCGGGACCCCTGGGGCAATGAGCAGTTCTTC	CASSRDPWGNEQFF
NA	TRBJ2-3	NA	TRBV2	TGTGCCAGCAGTGTCGGGCTTCCAAGCACAGATACGCAGTATTTT	CASSVGLPSTDTQYF
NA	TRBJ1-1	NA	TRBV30	TGTGCCTGGCGGGATTTCATGAACACTGAAGCTTTCTTT	CAWRDFMNTEAFF